Each of the 31 T cell receptor beta chains below was sequenced from the same sample in a study of cytomegalovirus exposure and HLA in healthy donors. The PCR made use of 60 Vbeta and 13 Jbeta primers. The method was immunoSEQ multiplex PCR; TCRdb's version includes in-frame clones alone and lacks a portion of them. The repertoire holds over 70,000 clones, with more than 70% as singletons. The sequenced sample consisted of PBMCs. These receptors were taken from a man aged 30 to 45 in good health and CMV-seronegative.

The V call is TRBV29-1, the J call TRBJ2-7; D not resolved. This CDR3 is 11 amino acids long. The V and J ends lost 7 bases and 5 bases respectively, with 12 bases between them. The germline gives CDR1 SQVTM, CDR2 ANQGSEA. CDR3: CSGKESNEQYF. The CDR3 DNA sequence: TGCAGCGGAAAAGAGTCTAACGAGCAGTACTTC.

The CDR3 is CASSLYYRSAEDTEAFF. In nucleotides, the CDR3 is TGTGCCAGCAGTTTGTATTATAGAAGCGCCGAAGACACTGAAGCTTTCTTT. The rearrangement links TRBV28 to TRBJ1-1; D call uncertain. This CDR3 comprises 17 residues. Germline V CDR1 and CDR2: MDHEN, SYDVKM. V was shortened by 3 bases and J by 3 bases, with 20 bases between the two germline ends. Variable domain in full (rest from reference TRBV28 and TRBJ1-1): DVKVTQSSRYLVKRTGEKVFLECVQDMDHENMFWYRQDPGLGLRLIYFSYDVKMKEKGDIPEGYSVSREKKERFSLILESASTNQTSMYLCASSLYYRSAEDTEAFFGQGTRLTVV.

The chain employs TRBV2 and TRBJ1-4; possibly TRBD1 for D (5 bases). V gave up 2 bases and J gave up 7 bases, with 14 bases separating them. The CDR3 sequence is 15 residues long. Germline V gene data show CDR1 as SNHLY and CDR2 as FYNNEI. The CDR3 loop reads CASSEWGGSGEKLFF. The CDR3 nucleotides are TGTGCCAGCAGTGAATGGGGGGGTTCGGGTGAAAAACTGTTTTTT.

The chain employs TRBV18 and TRBJ2-6; a possible D gene is TRBD1 (5 bases). This CDR3 has 15 amino acids. Germline CDR1 is KGHSH and CDR2 is LQKENI. Trimming shortened V by 4 bases and J by 2 bases, and 9 bases separated the two germline ends. CDR3 residues: CASSLQGTGANVLTF. The CDR3 DNA follows: TGTGCCAGCTCACTCCAGGGCACTGGGGCCAACGTCCTGACTTTC.

J is TRBJ1-4 and V is TRBV7-9; a possible D gene is TRBD1 (5 bases). V lost 5 bases and J lost 0, with 10 bases in between. This CDR3 is 15 amino acids long. CDR1 and CDR2 (germline): SEHNR, FQNEAQ (reference sequence). CDR3 amino acids: CASSKTASTNEKLFF. CDR3 in DNA: TGTGCCAGCAGCAAGACAGCCTCAACTAATGAAAAACTGTTTTTT.

The J gene is TRBJ1-1, the V gene TRBV5-8; D possibly corresponds to TRBD1 (5 bases). V lost 1 base and J 3 bases, leaving 13 bases between the germline ends. CDR3 length equals 15 residues. The V gene's germline CDR1 is SGHTS and CDR2 YDEGEE. CDR3 DNA sequence: TGTGCCAGCAGCTTGACGGGGGTTTTGTACACTGAAGCTTTCTTT. The encoded protein is CASSLTGVLYTEAFF. The whole variable domain, filled in from reference TRBV5-8 and TRBJ1-1, reads EAGVTQSPTHLIKTRGQQATLRCSPISGHTSVYWYQQALGLGLQFLLWYDEGEERNRGNFPPRFSGRQFPNYSSELNVNALELEDSALYLCASSLTGVLYTEAFFGQGTRLTVV.

The chain links TRBV21-1 to TRBJ1-6; the table gives TRBD1 as D, unverified against the DNA. TRBV21-1 is flagged as a pseudogene. The CDR3 consists of 19 residues. CDR3 sequence: CASSARAGLTGDSYSPLHF. CDR3 in DNA: TGTGCCAGCAGCGCCCGAGCTGGTCTTACCGGTGACAGTTATTCACCCCTCCACTTT.

The chain links TRBV5-5 to TRBJ1-4, with a tentative D call TRBD1 (6 bases). Trimming took 0 bases from V and 5 from J, leaving 11 bases between them. The CDR3 extends over 15 amino acids. Germline CDR1 is SGHKS and CDR2 is YYEKEE (reference sequence). CDR3 in DNA: TGTGCCAGCAGCTTGGTGGGGCAGGGGAATGAAAAACTGTTTTTT. Encoded protein: CASSLVGQGNEKLFF.

The J gene is TRBJ1-1, the V gene TRBV6-6; D unclear. The germline V gene encodes CDR1 MNHNY and CDR2 SVGAGI (reference sequence). V was trimmed by 6 bases and J by 2 bases, leaving 10 bases between them. CDR3 size: 13 residues. CDR3 in DNA: TGTGCCAGCAGGGGAGGGCTAAACACTGAAGCTTTCTTT. Amino acids: CASRGGLNTEAFF.

The V and J genes are TRBV5-1 and TRBJ2-2, with 14 positions matching TRBD2. CDR1 is SGHRS and CDR2 is YFSETQ in the germline V gene. V shed 4 bases, J shed 3 bases, and the junction held 11 bases outside the gene matches. The CDR3 extends over 19 amino acids. CDR3 in amino acids: CASSPTGTSGGPDTGELFF. CDR3 nucleotide sequence: TGCGCCAGCAGCCCTACTGGGACTAGCGGGGGACCAGACACCGGGGAGCTGTTTTTT.

This clone was counted between two and nine times. The chain has TRBV6-5 and TRBJ1-1, with 7 positions matching TRBD1. The J segment lost 3 bases and the V segment lost 5 bases, leaving 3 bases of the junction unmatched. The CDR3 covers 13 residues. Germline CDR1 is MNHEY and CDR2 is SVGAGI. The CDR3 sequence: CASSLQGDTEAFF. Here the CDR3 DNA reads TGTGCCAGCAGTCTTCAGGGGGACACTGAAGCTTTCTTT.

The gene calls are TRBV9 and TRBJ1-4; TRBD1 aligns across 8 bases. This CDR3 spans 18 amino acids. Germline V gene lookup returns CDR1 SGDLS and CDR2 YYNGEE. The V gene end was trimmed by 0 bases and the J gene end by 7 bases; junction bases not matched to a gene: 14. The CDR3 DNA sequence: TGTGCCAGCAGCGTAGGACAGGGGTTTGCCGGAGGTGGTGAAAAACTGTTTTTT. It specifies CASSVGQGFAGGGEKLFF.

V is TRBV5-8 and J is TRBJ2-3; 8 bases agree with TRBD1. V trimming: 10 bases; J trimming: 6 bases; junction bases outside the gene matches: 10. The germline V gene has CDR1 SGHTS and CDR2 YDEGEE. The CDR3 totals 13 residues. The CDR3 sequence is CASGGRGLDTQYF. In nucleotides, the CDR3 is TGTGCCTCCGGGGGCAGGGGGCTGGATACGCAGTATTTT.

The rearrangement links TRBV28 to TRBJ2-7; tentatively, D is TRBD1 (5 bases). Trimming left V 3 bases short and J 5 bases short, with 11 bases between. Per germline, CDR1 MDHEN and CDR2 SYDVKM. The CDR3 covers 13 residues. The CDR3 here is CASSFPATDEQYF. CDR3 in DNA: TGTGCCAGCAGTTTCCCCGCGACAGACGAGCAGTACTTC. Full variable domain (outside the CDR3, taken from reference TRBV28 and TRBJ2-7): DVKVTQSSRYLVKRTGEKVFLECVQDMDHENMFWYRQDPGLGLRLIYFSYDVKMKEKGDIPEGYSVSREKKERFSLILESASTNQTSMYLCASSFPATDEQYFGPGTRLTVT.

The chain has TRBV7-8 and TRBJ2-3, with 8 bases aligning to TRBD2. Germline loops: CDR1 SGHVS, CDR2 FQNEAQ. J lost 3 bases, V lost 5 bases, and 7 bases had no gene match. This CDR3 is built from 15 residues. The CDR3 here is CASSLGTSKTDTQYF. The CDR3 DNA follows: TGTGCCAGCAGCCTAGGGACTAGTAAAACAGATACGCAGTATTTT. The variable domain in full, with the rest retrieved from reference TRBV7-8 and TRBJ2-3, is GAGVSQSPRYKVAKRGQDVALRCDPISGHVSLFWYQQALGQGPEFLTYFQNEAQLDKSGLPSDRFFAERPEGSVSTLKIQRTQQEDSAVYLCASSLGTSKTDTQYFGPGTRLTVL.

J is TRBJ1-2 and V is TRBV7-8, with 7 bases matching TRBD1. Germline V CDR1 and CDR2: SGHVS, FQNEAQ. With V trimmed by 5 bases and J by 4 bases, 10 bases remained unmatched. The CDR3 runs to 15 residues. The CDR3 DNA reads TGTGCCAGCAGCCTCGACAGGGAAAGGCTCTATGGCTACACCTTC. This encodes CASSLDRERLYGYTF.

V and J are TRBV4-1 and TRBJ1-5, with 7 nucleotides matching TRBD1. This CDR3 comprises 15 residues. The germline V gene encodes CDR1 MGHRA and CDR2 YSYEKL. Germline trimming cut 1 base from V and 6 bases from J; bases unmatched to any gene: 6. CDR3 region: CASSQAPGGGQPQHF. The CDR3 DNA reads TGCGCCAGCAGCCAAGCCCCAGGGGGTGGTCAGCCCCAGCATTTT.

The chain is built from TRBV2 and TRBJ1-5; the match to TRBD1 covers 10 bases. There are 14 residues in the CDR3. Germline-derived CDR1 and CDR2 are SNHLY and FYNNEI. V lost 5 bases, J lost 7 bases, and 5 bases stayed unmatched. The CDR3 region has the DNA TGTGCCAGCAGTCCGACAGGGGGCGGACAGCCCCAGCATTTT. It yields the protein CASSPTGGGQPQHF.

The chain is built from TRBV30 and TRBJ1-5; D not resolved. V shed 2 bases and J shed 1 base, with 9 bases lying between them. CDR3 length: 14 residues. Looked up from germline, CDR1 is GTSNPN and CDR2 is SVGIG (reference sequence). The CDR3 DNA reads as TGTGCCTGGAGTAGTCAACAGAGCAATCAGCCCCAGCATTTT. This encodes CAWSSQQSNQPQHF.

V usage is TRBV7-2 and J usage is TRBJ1-2; tentative D call: TRBD1 (5 bases). Trimming took off 4 bases at V and 1 base at J, with 13 bases between the two ends. Per germline, CDR1 SGHTA and CDR2 FQGNSA. The CDR3 has 15 residues. Here the CDR3 reads CASSSQTAINYGYTF. For the CDR3, the DNA is TGTGCCAGCAGCTCACAGACAGCGATTAACTATGGCTACACCTTC.

This CDR3 is CASSQEQQIHYGYTF. The CDR3 coding sequence is TGTGCCAGCAGCCAAGAACAACAGATTCACTATGGCTACACCTTC. The chain is built from TRBV4-2 and TRBJ1-2; D is ambiguous. The CDR3 length is 15 residues. CDR1 LGHNA and CDR2 YNFKEQ come from the germline V gene. Trimming took 0 bases from V and 3 from J, leaving 11 bases between them.

The genes are TRBV6-6 and TRBJ1-4; TRBD1 matches at 7 bases. Germline CDR1 is MNHNY and CDR2 is SVGAGI (reference sequence). CDR3 length: 14 amino acids. The V gene end was trimmed by 7 bases and the J gene end by 8 bases; junction bases not matched to a gene: 10. This chain's CDR3 is CASKNGTATEKLFF. CDR3 sequence (DNA): TGTGCCAGCAAGAACGGGACAGCAACCGAAAAACTGTTTTTT.

This clone was seen only once. The chain employs TRBV28 and TRBJ1-3, with a possible D match to TRBD1 (6 bases). In germline, CDR1 is MDHEN, CDR2 SYDVKM. The CDR3 covers 15 residues. Trimming cost V 3 bases and J 9 bases, with 18 bases left between them. The CDR3 loop is CASSFVGMGATTIYF. As DNA, the CDR3 is TGTGCCAGCAGTTTTGTAGGGATGGGGGCAACCACCATATATTTT.

This clone appeared a single time. The CDR3 sequence is CASSSDREETQYF. CDR3 nucleotides: TGTGCCAGCAGCTCGGACAGGGAGGAGACCCAGTACTTC. The chain uses TRBV2 and TRBJ2-5; 8 positions match TRBD1. CDR3 length: 13 amino acids. Germline lookup yields CDR1 SNHLY and CDR2 FYNNEI. Germline trimming cut 6 bases from V and 5 bases from J; bases unmatched to any gene: 5.

The chain recombines TRBV18 with TRBJ1-1, with a possible D match to TRBD1 (5 bases). The CDR3 runs 14 residues. The germline gives CDR1 KGHSH, CDR2 LQKENI. Between the trimmed V and J ends, which lost 2 bases and 6 bases, there was a span of 13 bases. This CDR3 reads CASSPDAGAAEAFF. Here the CDR3 DNA reads TGTGCCAGCTCACCAGACGCTGGGGCAGCTGAAGCTTTCTTT.

The chain is built from TRBV28 and TRBJ2-4; D perhaps matches TRBD1 (6 bases). This CDR3 has 15 residues. V was clipped by 3 bases and J by 1 base, with 10 bases between them. The germline V gene encodes CDR1 MDHEN and CDR2 SYDVKM. CDR3 nucleotides: TGTGCCAGCAGTTTTCTCCAGGGGGCCAAAAACATTCAGTACTTC. As protein: CASSFLQGAKNIQYF. Full variable domain (remainder filled in from reference TRBV28 and TRBJ2-4): DVKVTQSSRYLVKRTGEKVFLECVQDMDHENMFWYRQDPGLGLRLIYFSYDVKMKEKGDIPEGYSVSREKKERFSLILESASTNQTSMYLCASSFLQGAKNIQYFGAGTRLSVL.

The rearrangement uses TRBV4-1 and TRBJ2-1, with 9 bases matching TRBD2. With V trimmed by 0 bases and J by 4 bases, 1 base remained unmatched. CDR3 length: 15 residues. Germline V lookup: CDR1 MGHRA, CDR2 YSYEKL. CDR3 amino acids: CASSQELAGYNEQFF. The CDR3 DNA is TGCGCCAGCAGCCAAGAACTAGCGGGTTACAATGAGCAGTTCTTC.

This chain joins TRBV28 and TRBJ2-3, with TRBD2 identical over 7 bases. Germline values: CDR1 MDHEN, CDR2 SYDVKM. The V and J ends lost 7 bases and 0 bases, in that order; junction bases with no gene match: 7. CDR3 length: 15 amino acids. CDR3 in DNA: TGTGCCAGCAACAACGGGGGGACTAGCACAGATACGCAGTATTTT. Translating it yields CASNNGGTSTDTQYF.

The chain combines TRBV9 with TRBJ2-2; 7 bases map to TRBD1. Losses at the gene ends were 4 bases for V and 0 bases for J; bases not matched to a gene: 6. Germline CDR1 and CDR2: SGDLS and YYNGEE. This CDR3 comprises 16 residues. Written as DNA, the CDR3 is TGTGCCAGCAGCCCGGGACAGCTTACGAACACCGGGGAGCTGTTTTTT. Translation: CASSPGQLTNTGELFF.

V is TRBV5-1 and J is TRBJ2-7; 7 positions match TRBD2. Looked up from germline, CDR1 is SGHRS and CDR2 is YFSETQ. This CDR3 is 13 amino acids long. V trimming: 4 bases; J trimming: 4 bases; junction bases outside the gene matches: 5. CDR3 sequence: CASSRSLAYEQYF. CDR3 DNA sequence: TGCGCCAGCAGCAGATCACTAGCGTACGAGCAGTACTTC.

The chain is built from TRBV5-1 and TRBJ2-5; the match to TRBD2 covers 11 bases. The CDR3 runs to 16 residues. With 4 bases clipped from V and 2 bases from J, the junction kept 7 bases outside the gene matches. CDR1 SGHRS and CDR2 YFSETQ come from the germline V gene. Here the CDR3 reads CASSLLAGGRQETQYF. The CDR3 DNA follows: TGCGCCAGCAGCCTGCTAGCGGGGGGCCGTCAAGAGACCCAGTACTTC. Complete variable domain (other parts from reference TRBV5-1 and TRBJ2-5): KAGVTQTPRYLIKTRGQQVTLSCSPISGHRSVSWYQQTPGQGLQFLFEYFSETQRNKGNFPGRFSGRQFSNSRSEMNVSTLELGDSALYLCASSLLAGGRQETQYFGPGTRLLVL.